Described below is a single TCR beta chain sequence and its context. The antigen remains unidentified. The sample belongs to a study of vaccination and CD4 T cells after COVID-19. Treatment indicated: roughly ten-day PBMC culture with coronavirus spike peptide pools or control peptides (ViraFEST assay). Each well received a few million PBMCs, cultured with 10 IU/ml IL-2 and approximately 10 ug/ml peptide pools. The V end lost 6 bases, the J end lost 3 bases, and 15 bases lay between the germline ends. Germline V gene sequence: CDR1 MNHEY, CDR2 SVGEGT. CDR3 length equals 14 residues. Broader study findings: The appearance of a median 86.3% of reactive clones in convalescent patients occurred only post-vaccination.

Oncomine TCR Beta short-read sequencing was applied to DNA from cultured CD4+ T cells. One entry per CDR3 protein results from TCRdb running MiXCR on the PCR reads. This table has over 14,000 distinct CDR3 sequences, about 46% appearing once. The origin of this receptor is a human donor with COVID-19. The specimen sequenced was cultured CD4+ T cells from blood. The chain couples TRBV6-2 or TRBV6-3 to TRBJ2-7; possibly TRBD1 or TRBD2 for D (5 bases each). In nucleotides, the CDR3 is TGTGCCAGCAGAACGATGGGGGTCCGCTACGAGCAGTACTTC. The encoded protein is CASRTMGVRYEQYF.